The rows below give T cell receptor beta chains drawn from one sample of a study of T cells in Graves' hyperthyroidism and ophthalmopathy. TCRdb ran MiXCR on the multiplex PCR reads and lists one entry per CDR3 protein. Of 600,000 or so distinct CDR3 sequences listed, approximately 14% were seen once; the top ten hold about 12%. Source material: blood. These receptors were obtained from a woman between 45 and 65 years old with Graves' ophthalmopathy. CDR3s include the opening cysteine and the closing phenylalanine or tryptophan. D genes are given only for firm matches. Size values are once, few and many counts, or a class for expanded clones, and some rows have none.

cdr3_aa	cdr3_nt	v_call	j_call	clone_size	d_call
CASSQVAANSYEQYF	TGTGCCAGCAGCCAAGTAGCGGCTAACTCCTACGAGCAGTACTTC	TRBV14	TRBJ2-7	few	NA
CASSIAGSASSYNEQFF	TGCGCCAGCAGCATTGCCGGTAGCGCGAGCTCCTACAATGAGCAGTTCTTC	TRBV4-3	TRBJ2-1	NA	NA
CATSDPAGTLNNEQFF	TGTGCCACCAGTGACCCTGCCGGGACACTAAACAATGAGCAGTTCTTC	TRBV24-1	TRBJ2-1	NA	NA
CASSRGQVAGELFF	TGTGCCAGCAGCAGGGGGCAGGTGGCCGGGGAGCTGTTTTTT	TRBV7-9	TRBJ2-2	NA	TRBD1
CAWSVHSNAEAFF	TGTGCCTGGAGTGTACACAGTAACGCTGAAGCTTTCTTT	TRBV30	TRBJ1-1	many	NA
CASSWGENSGANVLTF	TGTGCCAGTAGTTGGGGCGAAAATTCTGGGGCCAACGTCCTGACTTTC	TRBV19	TRBJ2-6	many	NA
CATSTEDYYGYTF	TGTGCCACCAGTACGGAGGATTACTATGGCTACACCTTC	TRBV24-1	TRBJ1-2	many	NA
CAWSVYVLKRDNEQFF	TGTGCCTGGAGTGTTTACGTCTTGAAACGGGACAATGAGCAGTTCTTC	TRBV30	TRBJ2-1	many	NA
CATSAGYSNQPQHF	TGTGCCACCAGTGCGGGGTATAGCAATCAGCCCCAGCATTTT	TRBV24-1	TRBJ1-5	NA	NA
CSVLPPGISYEQYF	TGCAGCGTTCTCCCCCCAGGGATCTCCTACGAGCAGTACTTC	TRBV29-1	TRBJ2-7	once	NA
CASSLQGQLYGYTF	TGTGCCAGCAGCCTACAGGGACAGCTCTATGGCTACACCTTC	TRBV3-1	TRBJ1-2	NA	TRBD1
CSARATGRYNEQFF	TGCAGTGCTAGAGCCACAGGGCGGTACAATGAGCAGTTCTTC	TRBV20-1	TRBJ2-1	NA	NA
CASSFRDRLYEQYF	TGTGCCAGCAGCTTCCGGGACAGACTATACGAGCAGTACTTC	TRBV7-9	TRBJ2-7	many	TRBD1
CASIRSSGANVLTF	TGTGCCAGCATCCGAAGCTCTGGGGCCAACGTCCTGACTTTC	TRBV12-3/TRBV12-4	TRBJ2-6	few	NA
CAIWGSWDRVNSETQYF	TGTGCCATCTGGGGGTCCTGGGACAGGGTTAACTCAGAGACCCAGTACTTC	TRBV27	TRBJ2-5	many	TRBD1
CASSPDREQYF	TGTGCCAGCTCACCAGATCGAGAGCAGTACTTC	TRBV18	TRBJ2-7	NA	NA
CASSLASGRFF	TGTGCCAGCAGCTTAGCGAGCGGGAGGTTCTTC	TRBV7-2	TRBJ2-1	NA	TRBD2
CASSQERGVPGGGNEQFF	TGCGCCAGCAGCCAAGAAAGGGGGGTCCCAGGGGGCGGGAATGAGCAGTTCTTC	TRBV4-3	TRBJ2-1	NA	TRBD1
CSARDTYQHNEQFF	TGCAGTGCTAGAGATACCTACCAACACAATGAGCAGTTCTTC	TRBV20-1	TRBJ2-1	many	NA
CASSFGTSNTGELFF	TGTGCCAGCAGTTTCGGGACTAGCAACACCGGGGAGCTGTTTTTT	TRBV12-3/TRBV12-4	TRBJ2-2	NA	TRBD2
CASSQRGRQFEQFF	TGTGCCAGCTCGCAGAGGGGGAGACAGTTTGAGCAGTTCTTC	TRBV18	TRBJ2-1	many	NA
CASSPLVDTGELFF	TGTGCCAGCTCACCTCTTGTTGACACCGGGGAGCTGTTTTTT	TRBV18	TRBJ2-2	NA	NA
CSARDRLAVRGWGYNEQFF	TGCAGTGCTAGAGATCGACTAGCAGTTAGGGGTTGGGGATACAATGAGCAGTTCTTC	TRBV20-1	TRBJ2-1	many	TRBD2
CATSRDPPAGGFTEAFF	TGTGCCACCAGCAGAGATCCCCCCGCAGGGGGGTTCACTGAAGCTTTCTTT	TRBV15	TRBJ1-1	NA	TRBD1
CASRTRTGWDGYTF	TGTGCCAGCAGGACCAGGACAGGTTGGGATGGCTACACCTTC	TRBV28	TRBJ1-2	many	TRBD1
CASSQKATGGANEKLFF	TGCGCCAGCAGCCAAAAAGCCACAGGGGGAGCTAATGAAAAACTGTTTTTT	TRBV4-3	TRBJ1-4	many	TRBD1
CAWSVGFRGEAFF	TGTGCCTGGAGTGTAGGTTTCCGGGGTGAAGCTTTCTTT	TRBV30	TRBJ1-1	many	NA
CASSSTDTHNSPLHF	TGTGCCAGCAGCTCCACAGACACACATAATTCACCCCTCCACTTT	TRBV7-2	TRBJ1-6	few	NA
CASSYSRDDYGYTF	TGTGCCAGCAGTTACTCCCGGGACGACTATGGCTACACCTTC	TRBV6-2/TRBV6-3	TRBJ1-2	many	NA
CASSFQGVYGYTF	TGTGCCAGCAGTTTTCAGGGGGTCTATGGCTACACCTTC	TRBV28	TRBJ1-2	NA	TRBD1
CAWSARVAGHPEAFF	TGTGCCTGGAGTGCCCGAGTTGCGGGGCACCCTGAAGCTTTCTTT	TRBV30	TRBJ1-1	many	NA
CASSLEQGAQPQHF	TGTGCCAGCAGCTTAGAACAGGGGGCCCAGCCCCAGCATTTT	TRBV11-2	TRBJ1-5	many	TRBD1
CASSPGQQKHEQYF	TGTGCCAGCTCACCAGGACAGCAGAAGCACGAGCAGTACTTC	TRBV18	TRBJ2-7	many	NA
CASSQELLGVLGYTEAFF	TGCGCCAGCAGCCAAGAGCTTTTGGGTGTTCTGGGCTACACTGAAGCTTTCTTT	TRBV4-3	TRBJ1-1	NA	NA
CASSLEVASYEQYF	TGCGCCAGCAGCTTGGAAGTTGCCAGCTACGAGCAGTACTTC	TRBV5-1	TRBJ2-7	many	NA
CSVAARGLDTQYF	TGCAGCGTTGCGGCCCGGGGTCTAGATACGCAGTATTTT	TRBV29-1	TRBJ2-3	few	NA
CASCARGNEQFF	TGTGCCAGTTGTGCGCGGGGTAATGAGCAGTTCTTC	TRBV28	TRBJ2-1	few	NA
CASSIPDYYEQYF	TGTGCCAGCAGTATCCCGGACTACTACGAGCAGTACTTC	TRBV6-2/TRBV6-3	TRBJ2-7	many	NA
CSAPHPGTTGELFF	TGCAGTGCTCCCCATCCGGGTACCACCGGGGAGCTGTTTTTT	TRBV20-1	TRBJ2-2	many	NA
CSVERLQGASYEQYF	TGCAGCGTTGAACGGTTGCAGGGGGCCTCCTACGAGCAGTACTTC	TRBV29-1	TRBJ2-7	many	TRBD1
CASRGRNEQFF	TGTGCCAGCCGGGGGAGGAATGAGCAGTTCTTC	TRBV2	TRBJ2-1	many	NA
CASNQGHQETQYF	TGTGCCAGCAACCAGGGACACCAAGAGACCCAGTACTTC	TRBV19	TRBJ2-5	NA	NA
CSAGGGGWGTEAFF	TGCAGTGCCGGAGGGGGGGGATGGGGCACTGAAGCTTTCTTT	TRBV20-1	TRBJ1-1	few	NA